The present T cell receptor (beta chain) was sequenced within a study of technical replicates of blood from a few donors. TCRdb's table, derived via immunoSEQ multiplex PCR, lists solely in-frame clones and lacks some. The sample carries 60,000 to 80,000 clones, approximately 89% recorded once. V was shortened by 4 bases and J by 7 bases, with 13 bases between the two germline ends. This CDR3 has 14 amino acids. This chain links TRBV23-1 with TRBJ2-2; D is ambiguous. TRBV23-1 is flagged as an ORF with uncertain function. The material sequenced was PBMCs. This receptor was identified in a human donor in good health. Some clones in this sample may be carry-over from other donors' samples. CDR3 loop: CASSPRTAHGELFF. Written as DNA, the CDR3 is TGCGCCAGCAGTCCCCGAACAGCACACGGGGAGCTGTTTTTT.